The rows below give T cell receptor beta chains drawn from one sample of a study of blood T cell repertoires in COVID-19. Profiled with immunoSEQ multiplex PCR; TCRdb holds only in-frame clones, not every one. The table lists approximately 140,000 clones, 84% of them singletons. The sequencing sample was made of PBMCs or T cells enriched from blood (not recorded which). The receptors stem from a man between 35 and 55 years old with acute COVID-19. Each CDR3 is given with its conserved first and last residue. The D gene is left open where the match is weak.

j_gene | d_gene | v_gene | CDR3aa | CDR3nt
TRBJ2-7 | - | TRBV10-1 | CPIRGPYEQYF | TGCCCCATCAGGGGCCCCTACGAGCAGTACTTC
TRBJ2-2 | - | TRBV6-2/TRBV6-3 | CASSSQAGELFF | TGTGCCAGCAGTTCCCAGGCCGGGGAGCTGTTTTTT
TRBJ2-1 | TRBD2 | TRBV5-4 | CATGGTSEYNEQFF | TGTGCCACGGGAGGGACTAGCGAATACAATGAGCAGTTCTTC
TRBJ1-6 | - | TRBV6-2/TRBV6-3 | CASSYSWRGHSPLHF | TGTGCCAGCAGTTACTCGTGGCGGGGACATTCACCCCTCCACTTT
TRBJ2-2 | - | TRBV7-8 | CASSKQGANTGELFF | TGTGCCAGCTCCAAACAGGGCGCGAACACCGGGGAGCTGTTTTTT
TRBJ2-7 | - | TRBV6-5 | CATTSPISYEQYF | TGTGCCACAACATCCCCCATCTCCTACGAGCAGTACTTC
TRBJ2-3 | TRBD2 | TRBV4-2 | CASSQVGGAGTDTQYF | TGTGCCAGCAGCCAGGTCGGGGGGGCGGGCACAGATACGCAGTATTTT
TRBJ2-1 | TRBD2 | TRBV7-9 | CASSLVTGGHYNEQFF | TGTGCCAGCAGCTTAGTTACGGGAGGGCACTACAATGAGCAGTTCTTC
TRBJ2-3 | TRBD2 | TRBV3-1/TRBV3-2 | CASSEKSGRLPDTQYF | TGTGCCAGCAGCGAAAAGAGCGGGAGGTTGCCAGATACGCAGTATTTT
TRBJ2-3 | TRBD1 | TRBV5-4 | CASSPRQGSGTDTQYF | TGTGCCAGCAGCCCCCGACAGGGAAGCGGCACAGATACGCAGTATTTT
TRBJ2-3 | - | TRBV5-1 | CASSLSQDTDTQYF | TGCGCCAGCAGCTTGAGCCAGGACACAGATACGCAGTATTTT
TRBJ2-2 | - | TRBV29-1 | CSADRTPTGELFF | TGCAGCGCCGACAGGACTCCCACCGGGGAGCTGTTTTTT
TRBJ2-1 | TRBD1 | TRBV5-4 | CASSPRQGIDTDEQFF | TGTGCCAGCAGCCCCAGACAGGGTATAGATACGGATGAGCAGTTCTTC
TRBJ2-5 | - | TRBV30 | CAWGGGETQYF | TGTGCCTGGGGGGGCGGGGAGACCCAGTACTTC